A selection of T cell receptor beta chains follows, all from one sample in a study of T cells in tumors after PD-1 blockade. TCRdb's table, derived via immunoSEQ multiplex PCR, lists solely in-frame clones and lacks some. The sample contains 7,500 to 9,000 clones, about 68% of which appear only once. Material: tumor tissue, obtained after anti-PD-1 treatment. These receptors were taken from a human donor with basal cell carcinoma. Each CDR3 is given with its conserved first and last residue. D genes are given only for firm matches. Clone sizes are given selectively: once, few, many, or a class where the clone is expanded.

>NA|TRBJ1-5|NA|TRBV19
TGTGCCAGTAGTATATCAGAGGGGGGACGGAGGGGTAGGGCGCCCCAGCATTTT
CASSISEGGRRGRAPQHF
>TRBD2|TRBJ2-7|NA|TRBV6-1
TGTGCCAGCAGTGGGGGGGGGTTCGAGGGAAGTTTCTCCTACGAGCAGTACTTC
CASSGGGFEGSFSYEQYF
>TRBD1|TRBJ1-1|once|TRBV30
TGTGCCTGGACGAAGGACAGGGTGAACACTGAAGCTTTCTTT
CAWTKDRVNTEAFF
>TRBD2|TRBJ2-3|NA|TRBV27
TGTGCCAGCAGCCAGACTAGCGCGAAAGATACGCAGTATTTT
CASSQTSAKDTQYF
>TRBD1|TRBJ1-2|NA|TRBV3-1/TRBV3-2
TGTGCCAGCAGCAAAGGGACAGCTTATGGCTACACCTTC
CASSKGTAYGYTF
>TRBD1|TRBJ2-7|NA|TRBV5-1
TGCGCCAGCAGCCCCGGGACAGGGGGCCGATACGAGCAGTACTTC
CASSPGTGGRYEQYF
>NA|TRBJ1-5|few|TRBV6-1
TGTGCCAGCAATGACATTAGCAATCAACCCCAGCATTTT
CASNDISNQPQHF
>TRBD2|TRBJ2-3|NA|TRBV15
TGTGCCACCAGCAGAGATGGATTCTGGTCGGGCGGGGGGGCCGTTTCGGATACGCAGTATTTT
CATSRDGFWSGGGAVSDTQYF
>NA|TRBJ1-5|once|TRBV6-4
TGTGCCAGCAGTGAGGGGGACAATCAGCCCCAGCATTTT
CASSEGDNQPQHF
>TRBD2|TRBJ2-3|few|TRBV7-8
TGTGCCAGCAGCCCCAGAGGGCTGGGACTAGCGGGGGGGAGCACAGATACGCAGTATTTT
CASSPRGLGLAGGSTDTQYF
>TRBD1|TRBJ2-7|NA|TRBV6-5
TGTGCCAGCACCCCACCAAGGGGGCCCTACGAGCAGTACTTC
CASTPPRGPYEQYF
>TRBD2|TRBJ2-3|NA|TRBV19
TGTGCCAGTAGTATAGCGGGGGGGCCAGATACGCAGTATTTT
CASSIAGGPDTQYF
>NA|TRBJ1-2|NA|TRBV27
TGTGCCAGCAGTTTATTGGGGGCGCGTAACTATGGCTACACCTTC
CASSLLGARNYGYTF
>TRBD1|TRBJ1-5|NA|TRBV27
TGTGCCAGCAGTTTACGGGACAGGGGCGCCCAGCATTTT
CASSLRDRGAQHF
>NA|TRBJ2-3|NA|TRBV5-1
TGCGCCAGCAGCTTGGCCGTCGCAGATACGCAGTATTTT
CASSLAVADTQYF
>NA|TRBJ2-7|NA|TRBV6-5
TGTGCCAGCAGGGGTTTATACGAGCAGTACTTC
CASRGLYEQYF
>NA|TRBJ1-3|once|TRBV12-5
TGTGCTAGTGGCCTTACCACTCTTAACTCTGGAAACACCATATATTTT
CASGLTTLNSGNTIYF
>NA|TRBJ1-4|once|TRBV18
TGTGCCACCTCTAAGGGGGGTACTAATGAAAAACTGTTTTTT
CATSKGGTNEKLFF
>TRBD1|TRBJ1-6|few|TRBV20-1
TGCAGTGCTAGTCCAGGGGGGAATAATTCACCCCTCCACTTT
CSASPGGNNSPLHF
>TRBD2|TRBJ2-7|NA|TRBV7-7
TGTGCTAGCAGCGCCCACTCCGGGGGGAACTACGAGCAGTACTTC
CASSAHSGGNYEQYF
>NA|TRBJ1-6|NA|TRBV5-6
TGTGCCAGCAGCTTGGCACGTCTTTATAATTCACCCCTCCACTTT
CASSLARLYNSPLHF
>NA|TRBJ1-5|NA|TRBV5-1
TGCGCCAGCAGCTCCGAGGGGGGGGCCAATCAGCCCCAGCATTTT
CASSSEGGANQPQHF
>NA|TRBJ2-3|NA|TRBV18
TGTGCCAGCTCCTCGTCGGCAGTTACAGATACGCAGTATTTT
CASSSSAVTDTQYF
>NA|TRBJ2-6|NA|TRBV6-2/TRBV6-3
TGTGCCAGCAGTTACGGCCAGAGAGTCTCTGGGGCCAACGTCCTGACTTTC
CASSYGQRVSGANVLTF
>TRBD1|TRBJ1-3|few|TRBV7-3
TGTGCCAGCAGCTTAGACAGGGGCTCTGGAAACACCATATATTTT
CASSLDRGSGNTIYF